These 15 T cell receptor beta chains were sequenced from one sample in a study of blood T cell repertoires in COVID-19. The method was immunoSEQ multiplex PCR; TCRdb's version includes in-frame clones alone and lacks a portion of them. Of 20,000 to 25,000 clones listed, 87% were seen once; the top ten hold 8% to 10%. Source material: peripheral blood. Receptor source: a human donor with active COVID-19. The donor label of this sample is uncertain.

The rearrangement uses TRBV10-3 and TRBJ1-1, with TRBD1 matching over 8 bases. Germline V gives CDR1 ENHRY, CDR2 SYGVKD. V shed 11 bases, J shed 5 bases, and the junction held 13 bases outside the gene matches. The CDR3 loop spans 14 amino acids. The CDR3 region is CASQTSGTGTEAFF. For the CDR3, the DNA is TGTGCCTCGCAAACCTCCGGGACAGGAACTGAAGCTTTCTTT.

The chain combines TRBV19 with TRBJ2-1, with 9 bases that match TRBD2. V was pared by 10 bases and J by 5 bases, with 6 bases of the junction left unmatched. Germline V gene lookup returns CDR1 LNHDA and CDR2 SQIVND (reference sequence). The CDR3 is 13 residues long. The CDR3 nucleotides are TGTGCCACCGGGCTAGCGGGAAACAATGAGCAGTTCTTC. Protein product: CATGLAGNNEQFF.

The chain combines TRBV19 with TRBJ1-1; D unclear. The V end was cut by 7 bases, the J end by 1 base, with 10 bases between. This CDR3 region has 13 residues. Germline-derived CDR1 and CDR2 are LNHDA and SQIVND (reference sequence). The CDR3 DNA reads TGTGCCAGTAATACCGCGGGGAACACTGAAGCTTTCTTT. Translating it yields CASNTAGNTEAFF.

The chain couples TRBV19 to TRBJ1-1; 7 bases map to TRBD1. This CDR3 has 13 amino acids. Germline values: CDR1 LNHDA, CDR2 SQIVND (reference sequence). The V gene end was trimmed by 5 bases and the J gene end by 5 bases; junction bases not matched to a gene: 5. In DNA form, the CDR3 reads TGTGCCAGTAGTCCGACAGGGTTTACTGAAGCTTTCTTT. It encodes CASSPTGFTEAFF.

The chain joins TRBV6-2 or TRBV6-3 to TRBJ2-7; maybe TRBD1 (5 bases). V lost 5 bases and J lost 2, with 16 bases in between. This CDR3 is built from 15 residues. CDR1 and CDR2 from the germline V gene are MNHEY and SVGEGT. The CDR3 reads CASSDATTGAYEQYF. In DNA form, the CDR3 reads TGTGCCAGCAGTGACGCGACCACAGGCGCCTACGAGCAGTACTTC.

As DNA, the CDR3 is TGTGCCACCAGCAAATTCGTGAGGACTGAAGCTTTCTTT. Translation: CATSKFVRTEAFF. The V gene is TRBV15, the J gene TRBJ1-1; the D is unclear. Germline lookup yields CDR1 LNHNV and CDR2 YYDKDF (reference sequence). CDR3 length equals 13 residues. The germline V and J ends were trimmed by 4 bases and 5 bases, with 11 bases remaining between them.

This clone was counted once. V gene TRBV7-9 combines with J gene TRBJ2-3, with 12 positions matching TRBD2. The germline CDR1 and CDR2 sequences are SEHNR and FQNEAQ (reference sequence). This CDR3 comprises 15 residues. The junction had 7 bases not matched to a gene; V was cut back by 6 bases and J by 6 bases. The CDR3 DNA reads TGTGCCAGCAGTTTTCCGACTAGCGGGAGTGATACGCAGTATTTT. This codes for CASSFPTSGSDTQYF.

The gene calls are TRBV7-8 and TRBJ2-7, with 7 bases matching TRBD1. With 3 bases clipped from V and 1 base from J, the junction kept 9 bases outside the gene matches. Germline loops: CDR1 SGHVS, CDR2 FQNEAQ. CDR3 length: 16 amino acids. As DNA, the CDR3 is TGTGCCAGCAGCTTCCGGGACAGCCTAAGATCCTACGAGCAGTACTTC. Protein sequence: CASSFRDSLRSYEQYF.

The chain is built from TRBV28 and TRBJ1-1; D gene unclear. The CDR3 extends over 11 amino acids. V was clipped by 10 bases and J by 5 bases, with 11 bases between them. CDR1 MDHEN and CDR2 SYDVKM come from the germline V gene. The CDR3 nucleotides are TGTGCCACCACTAGGGCGACTGAAGCTTTCTTT. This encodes CATTRATEAFF.

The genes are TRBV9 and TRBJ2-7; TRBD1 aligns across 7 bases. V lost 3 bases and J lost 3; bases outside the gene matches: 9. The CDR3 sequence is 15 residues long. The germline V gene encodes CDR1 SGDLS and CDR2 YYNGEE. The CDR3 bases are TGTGCCAGCAGCGCGACCGGGACAGCAAGCTACGAGCAGTACTTC. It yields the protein CASSATGTASYEQYF.

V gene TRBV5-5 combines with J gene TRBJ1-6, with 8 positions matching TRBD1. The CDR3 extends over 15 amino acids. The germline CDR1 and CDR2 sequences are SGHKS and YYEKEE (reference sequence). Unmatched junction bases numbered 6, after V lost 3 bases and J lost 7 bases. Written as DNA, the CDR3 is TGTGCCAGCAGCTCTGAGGACAGGGCAAATTCACCCCTCCACTTT. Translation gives CASSSEDRANSPLHF.

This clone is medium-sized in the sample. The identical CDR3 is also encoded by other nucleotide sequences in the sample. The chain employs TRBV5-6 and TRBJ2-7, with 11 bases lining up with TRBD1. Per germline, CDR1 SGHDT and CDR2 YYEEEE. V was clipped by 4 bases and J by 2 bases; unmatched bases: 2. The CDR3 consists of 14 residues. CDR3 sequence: CASSLGQGAYEQYF. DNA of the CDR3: TGTGCCAGCAGCCTGGGACAGGGGGCCTACGAGCAGTACTTC.

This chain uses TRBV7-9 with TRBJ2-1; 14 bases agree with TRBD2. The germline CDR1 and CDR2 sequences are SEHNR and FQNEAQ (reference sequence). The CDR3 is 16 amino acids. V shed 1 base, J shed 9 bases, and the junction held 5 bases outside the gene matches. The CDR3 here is CASSLGLAGGPVEQFF. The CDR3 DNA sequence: TGTGCCAGCAGCTTAGGACTAGCGGGAGGGCCTGTTGAGCAGTTCTTC.

The CDR3 DNA reads TGTGCCAGCAGTGAAAGTAAAGCGGGACTAGTGGCCCATTACAATGAGCAGTTCTTC. Translation gives CASSESKAGLVAHYNEQFF. The gene calls are TRBV6-1 and TRBJ2-1; 8 bases fit TRBD2. The CDR3 consists of 19 residues. Germline trimming cut 2 bases from V and 4 bases from J; bases unmatched to any gene: 16. CDR1 is MNHNS and CDR2 is SASEGT in the germline V gene.

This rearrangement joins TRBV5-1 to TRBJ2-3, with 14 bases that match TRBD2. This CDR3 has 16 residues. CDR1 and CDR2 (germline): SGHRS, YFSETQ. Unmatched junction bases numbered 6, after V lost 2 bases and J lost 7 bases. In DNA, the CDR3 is TGCGCCAGCAGCTTAGGACTAGCGGGAGGAGAGTATACGCAGTATTTT. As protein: CASSLGLAGGEYTQYF. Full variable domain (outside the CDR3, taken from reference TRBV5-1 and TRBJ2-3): KAGVTQTPRYLIKTRGQQVTLSCSPISGHRSVSWYQQTPGQGLQFLFEYFSETQRNKGNFPGRFSGRQFSNSRSEMNVSTLELGDSALYLCASSLGLAGGEYTQYFGPGTRLTVL.